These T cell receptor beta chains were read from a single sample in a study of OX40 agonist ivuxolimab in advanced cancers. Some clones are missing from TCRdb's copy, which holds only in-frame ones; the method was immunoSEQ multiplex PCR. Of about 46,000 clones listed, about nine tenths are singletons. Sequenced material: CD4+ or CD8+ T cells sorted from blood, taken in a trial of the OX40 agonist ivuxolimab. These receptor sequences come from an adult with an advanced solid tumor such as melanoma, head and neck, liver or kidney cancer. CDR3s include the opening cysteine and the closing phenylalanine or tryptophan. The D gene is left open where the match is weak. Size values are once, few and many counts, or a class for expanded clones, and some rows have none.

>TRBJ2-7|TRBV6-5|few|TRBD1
TGTGCCAGCAGTTACCCGAACAGGGGTGAGCAGTACTTC
CASSYPNRGEQYF
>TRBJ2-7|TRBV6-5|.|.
TGTGCCAGCAGGGAGACAGATCCTCCGAGACAGTACTTC
CASRETDPPRQYF
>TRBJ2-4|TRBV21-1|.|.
TGTGCCAGCAGCAAACGAGCGGGAGGGCCTGTGGCGAACATTCAGTACTTC
CASSKRAGGPVANIQYF
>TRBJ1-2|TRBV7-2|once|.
TGTGCCAGCAGCTTGGGGGGTGACTATGGCTACACCTTC
CASSLGGDYGYTF
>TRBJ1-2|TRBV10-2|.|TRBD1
TGCGCCAGCAGTTCCTTGGACAGGGAGGGTGGCTACACCTTC
CASSSLDREGGYTF
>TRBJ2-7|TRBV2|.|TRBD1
TGTGCCAGCAGTGAAGAAGGGACAGGGGCGGGCTACGAGCAGTACTTC
CASSEEGTGAGYEQYF
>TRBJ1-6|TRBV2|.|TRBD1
TGTGCCAGCAGGCTCGGACAGGGGTTAGGTTCACCCCTCCACTTT
CASRLGQGLGSPLHF
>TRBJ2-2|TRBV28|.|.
TGTGCCAGCAGTTTAGGGGATTGGGTCACCGGGGAGCTGTTTTTT
CASSLGDWVTGELFF
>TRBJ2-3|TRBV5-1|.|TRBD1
TGCGCCAGCAGCTTCCAGGGGGCGAATACGCAGTATTTT
CASSFQGANTQYF
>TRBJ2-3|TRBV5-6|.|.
TGTGCCAGCAGCCTGTCCTCTCGGGTTGGAGATACGCAGTATTTT
CASSLSSRVGDTQYF
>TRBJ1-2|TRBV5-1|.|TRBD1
TGCGCCAGCAGCTTCGGGACAGGGGGATCTAACTATGGCTACACCTTC
CASSFGTGGSNYGYTF
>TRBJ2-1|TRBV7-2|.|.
TGTGCCAGCAGCTTAGCGGCGGGGAGCTACAATGAGCAGTTCTTC
CASSLAAGSYNEQFF
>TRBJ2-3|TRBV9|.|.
TGTGCCAGCAGCCCATTGGGGGGCACAGATACGCAGTATTTT
CASSPLGGTDTQYF
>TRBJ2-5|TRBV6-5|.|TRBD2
TGTGCCAGCAGTTACTGGGTAGCGGGAGGCCAAGAGACCCAGTACTTC
CASSYWVAGGQETQYF
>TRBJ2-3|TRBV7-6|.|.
TGTGCCAGCAGCTTAGCGGTGAGCACAGATACGCAGTATTTT
CASSLAVSTDTQYF
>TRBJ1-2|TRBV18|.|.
TGTGCCAGCTCACCTCTTGAGGCTATTCGACCTTATGGCTACACCTTC
CASSPLEAIRPYGYTF
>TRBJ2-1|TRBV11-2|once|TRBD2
TGTGCCAGCAGCCAATACAGGCATAGGGAGGGGAGGTACAATGAGCAGTTCTTC
CASSQYRHREGRYNEQFF